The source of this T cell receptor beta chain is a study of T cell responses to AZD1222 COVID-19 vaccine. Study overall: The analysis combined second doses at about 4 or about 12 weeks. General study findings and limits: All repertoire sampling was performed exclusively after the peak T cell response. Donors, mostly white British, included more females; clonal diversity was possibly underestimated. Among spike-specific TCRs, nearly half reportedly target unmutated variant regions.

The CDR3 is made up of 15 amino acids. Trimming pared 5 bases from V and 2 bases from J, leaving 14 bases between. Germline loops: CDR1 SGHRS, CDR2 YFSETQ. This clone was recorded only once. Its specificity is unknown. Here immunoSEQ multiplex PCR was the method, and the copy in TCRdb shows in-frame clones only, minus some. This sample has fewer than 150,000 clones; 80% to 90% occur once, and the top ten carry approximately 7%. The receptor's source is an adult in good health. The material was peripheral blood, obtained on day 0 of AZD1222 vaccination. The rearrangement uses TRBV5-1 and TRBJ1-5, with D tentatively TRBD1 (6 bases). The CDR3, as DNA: TGCGCCAGCAGGCGGGGGGGCGAAGGCAATCAGCCCCAGCATTTT. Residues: CASRRGGEGNQPQHF. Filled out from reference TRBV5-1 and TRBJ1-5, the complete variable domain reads KAGVTQTPRYLIKTRGQQVTLSCSPISGHRSVSWYQQTPGQGLQFLFEYFSETQRNKGNFPGRFSGRQFSNSRSEMNVSTLELGDSALYLCASRRGGEGNQPQHFGDGTRLSIL.